This TCR beta chain is from a study of blood T cell repertoires in COVID-19. Study-level background: Samples taken during acute and convalescent COVID-19 were collected in the United States, Italy and Spain. T cells, B-cell-depleted T cells, or PBMCs provided the cDNA or gDNA that served as material.

Looked up from germline, CDR1 is MDHEN and CDR2 is SYDVKM. V shed 6 bases, J shed 4 bases, and the junction held 18 bases outside the gene matches. CDR3 size: 19 residues. In the authors' workflow: Counts of nucleated cells, estimated from reference gene primer amplification, were obtained. TCRdb keeps only in-frame clones here, not all; method: immunoSEQ multiplex PCR. Clonal size and the V and J genes are those of that table, whereas D and trimming came from the DNA. The profile shows more than 150,000 clones, 80% to 85% of them singletons. The source of this sequence is a woman aged 55-75 years with acute or convalescent COVID-19. This rearrangement joins TRBV28 to TRBJ1-3; 10 nucleotides line up with TRBD1. Sequences were obtained from peripheral blood. The CDR3 region is CASSPRQGANRARGNTIYF. CDR3 sequence (DNA): TGTGCCAGCAGCCCTCGACAGGGGGCGAATCGGGCTCGCGGAAACACCATATATTTT.